Listed here are 26 T cell receptor beta chains from one sample, sequenced in a study of OX40 agonist ivuxolimab in advanced cancers. Libraries were prepared by immunoSEQ multiplex PCR; TCRdb keeps only in-frame clonotypes and omits some of them. The table lists under 100,000 clones, about 91% of them singletons, with 2.6% in the top ten. Sequenced material: CD4+ or CD8+ T cells sorted from blood, taken in a trial of the OX40 agonist ivuxolimab. These TCRs come from an adult with an advanced solid tumor such as melanoma, head and neck, liver or kidney cancer.

This chain connects TRBV4-1 to TRBJ2-5; 8 nucleotides align to TRBD2. In germline, CDR1 is MGHRA, CDR2 YSYEKL. The J segment lost 5 bases and the V segment lost 5 bases, leaving 4 bases of the junction unmatched. The CDR3 is 13 amino acids. This chain's CDR3 is CASSTRLAETQYF. CDR3 nucleotides: TGCGCCAGCAGCACCCGACTAGCGGAGACCCAGTACTTC.

The chain links TRBV30 to TRBJ2-7; no clear D gene. CDR1 GTSNPN and CDR2 SVGIG come from the germline V gene (reference sequence). Trimming cost V 5 bases and J 3 bases, with 17 bases left between them. CDR3 length: 14 residues. CDR3: CAWGEAAYLYEQYF. CDR3 nucleotide sequence: TGTGCCTGGGGTGAGGCAGCTTACCTCTACGAGCAGTACTTC.

CDR3 loop: CAITPGLAGENEQFF. DNA for the CDR3: TGTGCCATCACACCGGGACTAGCGGGAGAGAATGAGCAGTTCTTC. The J gene is TRBJ2-1, the V gene TRBV10-3, with 14 positions matching TRBD2. This CDR3 spans 15 amino acids. After removal of 7 bases from V and 7 bases from J, the junction contained 6 bases not matched to a gene. CDR1 is ENHRY and CDR2 is SYGVKD in the germline V gene.

In DNA, the CDR3 is TGTGCCTGGAGTGTACCCGACTTCCCTAGCACAGATACGCAGTATTTT. Protein sequence: CAWSVPDFPSTDTQYF. The chain combines TRBV30 with TRBJ2-3; no reliable D call. Germline values: CDR1 GTSNPN, CDR2 SVGIG (reference sequence). V dropped 0 bases and J dropped 0 bases, with 13 bases sitting between them. The CDR3 totals 16 residues.

This clone was observed a single time. The rearrangement uses TRBV7-3 and TRBJ2-7; possible D gene TRBD1, 6 bases. The ends were cut back, 9 bases at V and 5 bases at J, with 17 bases in the middle. Germline V gene lookup returns CDR1 SGHTA and CDR2 FQGTGA. The CDR3 totals 13 residues. CDR3 residues: CARTTHRVNEQYF. Written as DNA, the CDR3 is TGTGCCAGGACGACTCACAGGGTCAACGAGCAGTACTTC.

The rearrangement joins TRBV27 to TRBJ2-4; D possibly corresponds to TRBD1 (5 bases). This CDR3 region has 13 residues. The V and J ends lost 3 bases and 3 bases respectively, with 6 bases between them. Germline V lookup: CDR1 MNHEY, CDR2 SMNVEV (reference sequence). The CDR3 DNA sequence: TGTGCCAGCAGTTTTGACAGCAAAAACATTCAGTACTTC. Protein product: CASSFDSKNIQYF.

This clone appeared a single time. The J gene is TRBJ2-3, the V gene TRBV6-5; 7 nucleotides agree with TRBD2. The ends lost 6 bases at V and 1 base at J; junction bases unmatched: 1. This CDR3 has 13 residues. Germline-derived CDR1 and CDR2 are MNHEY and SVGAGI. The CDR3 protein is CASSSGGTDTQYF. CDR3 nucleotide sequence: TGTGCCAGCAGCAGCGGGGGCACAGATACGCAGTATTTT.

This rearrangement joins TRBV19 to TRBJ1-1; TRBD1 is a possible D gene (5 bases). Germline lookup yields CDR1 LNHDA and CDR2 SQIVND (reference sequence). Trimming shortened V by 4 bases and J by 7 bases, and 10 bases separated the two germline ends. The CDR3 contains 12 residues. The CDR3: CASSTGTGEAFF. The CDR3 nucleotides are TGTGCCAGTAGTACCGGGACCGGTGAAGCTTTCTTT.

This clone was seen a single time. V usage is TRBV9 and J usage is TRBJ2-3; TRBD2 might be the D (5 bases). Per the germline V gene, CDR1 is SGDLS and CDR2 is YYNGEE. CDR3 length: 17 residues. V was clipped by 4 bases and J by 6 bases, with 24 bases between them. The CDR3 reads CASSPRLRAKGGDTQYF. In DNA form, the CDR3 reads TGTGCCAGCAGCCCGAGACTAAGGGCTAAAGGCGGGGATACGCAGTATTTT.

Remarks on this clone: Other DNA sequences from this sample encode an identical CDR3 as well. The chain has TRBV28 and TRBJ2-7; D not certain. Germline assignment: CDR1 MDHEN and CDR2 SYDVKM. The CDR3 totals 12 residues. V was trimmed by 2 bases and J by 6 bases, leaving 8 bases between them. The CDR3 loop is CASSLSRSEQYF. The CDR3 DNA is TGTGCCAGCAGTTTAAGTAGGTCCGAGCAGTACTTC.

This clone was counted a single time. The chain joins TRBV6-5 to TRBJ2-5, with 10 bases fitting TRBD2. The J call may be wrong; the DNA end is better matched by TRBJ2-7. Germline-derived CDR1 and CDR2 are MNHEY and SVGAGI. The CDR3 totals 15 residues. The CDR3, as DNA: TGTGCCAGCAGTTACTCGGCTAGCGGGAGCTACGAGCAGTACTTC. Its protein is CASSYSASGSYEQYF.

V gene TRBV5-1 combines with J gene TRBJ2-5; D unclear. The germline CDR1 and CDR2 sequences are SGHRS and YFSETQ. CDR3 length equals 12 residues. The V and J ends lost 1 base and 5 bases respectively, with 6 bases between them. CDR3 in amino acids: CASSLRGETQYF. DNA for the CDR3: TGCGCCAGCAGCTTGAGAGGCGAGACCCAGTACTTC. Based on the CDR3 plus reference TRBV5-1 and TRBJ2-5, the full variable domain is KAGVTQTPRYLIKTRGQQVTLSCSPISGHRSVSWYQQTPGQGLQFLFEYFSETQRNKGNFPGRFSGRQFSNSRSEMNVSTLELGDSALYLCASSLRGETQYFGPGTRLLVL.

The CDR3 DNA is TGTGCCAGCTCACCTGCCGGACGACATGGTAGTGAAGCTTTCTTT. Amino acid sequence: CASSPAGRHGSEAFF. This sequence joins TRBV18 and TRBJ1-1; D unresolved. From germline, CDR1 is KGHSH and CDR2 LQKENI. The CDR3 is made up of 15 amino acids. V was pared by 3 bases and J by 7 bases, with 18 bases between.

V and J are TRBV5-1 and TRBJ2-7; tentatively, D is TRBD1 (6 bases). The CDR3 consists of 14 residues. Germline V gene lookup returns CDR1 SGHRS and CDR2 YFSETQ. V lost 2 bases, J lost 6 bases, and 15 bases lay in between. CDR3 amino acids: CASSLGRGDGEQYF. The CDR3 DNA reads TGCGCCAGCAGCTTAGGCAGGGGTGACGGCGAGCAGTACTTC.

The gene calls are TRBV19 and TRBJ2-5, with 8 bases that match TRBD1. Trimming removed 5 bases from V and 5 bases from J; junction bases left unmatched: 4. CDR1 and CDR2 (germline): LNHDA, SQIVND (reference sequence). CDR3 length: 13 amino acids. CDR3 nucleotide sequence: TGTGCCAGTAGTCCCCAGGGGGCCGAGACCCAGTACTTC. This translates into CASSPQGAETQYF.

The chain joins TRBV6-6 to TRBJ2-5; 7 bases fit TRBD2. Germline values: CDR1 MNHNY, CDR2 SVGAGI (reference sequence). V trimming: 0 bases; J trimming: 2 bases; junction bases outside the gene matches: 3. The CDR3 contains 15 residues. CDR3 bases: TGTGCCAGCAGTTACTCGGGGACTACACAAGAGACCCAGTACTTC. Translating it yields CASSYSGTTQETQYF.

This chain connects TRBV19 to TRBJ1-2; 10 nucleotides align to TRBD1. This CDR3 has 14 residues. The V and J ends lost 5 bases and 3 bases, in that order; junction bases with no gene match: 3. Germline CDR1 and CDR2: LNHDA and SQIVND (reference sequence). The CDR3 loop reads CASSSGQGHYGYTF. In DNA, the CDR3 is TGTGCCAGTAGTTCGGGACAGGGGCACTATGGCTACACCTTC.

The rearrangement joins TRBV11-2 to TRBJ2-1; 8 positions agree with TRBD2. V lost 3 bases and J lost 5; bases outside the gene matches: 6. This CDR3 spans 15 amino acids. Looked up from germline, CDR1 is SGHAT and CDR2 is FQNNGV. CDR3 sequence reads: CASSFITGGNNEQFF. In DNA form, the CDR3 reads TGTGCCAGCAGCTTTATCACGGGAGGGAACAATGAGCAGTTCTTC.

This clone was recorded once. V is TRBV7-2 and J is TRBJ2-3, with TRBD2 identical over 7 bases. The germline gives CDR1 SGHTA, CDR2 FQGNSA. This CDR3 is 15 amino acids long. V was pared by 5 bases and J by 4 bases, with 9 bases of the junction left unmatched. CDR3 nucleotide sequence: TGTGCCAGCAGCCTTGGGACGGCGGGGGCAGATACGCAGTATTTT. It specifies CASSLGTAGADTQYF.

The genes are TRBV10-2 and TRBJ2-5; a weak D match, TRBD2 (6 bases). The germline V gene has CDR1 WSHSY and CDR2 SAAADI. V was trimmed by 6 bases and J by 3 bases, leaving 11 bases between them. The CDR3 has 13 residues. This chain's CDR3 is CASRSGGEETQYF. In nucleotides, the CDR3 is TGCGCCAGCAGATCCGGAGGGGAAGAGACCCAGTACTTC.

The chain recombines TRBV10-1 with TRBJ2-1, with D possibly being TRBD2 (5 bases). V lost 8 bases and J lost 5, with 16 bases in between. This CDR3 comprises 14 residues. The germline V gene has CDR1 WNHNN and CDR2 SYGVQD (reference sequence). The CDR3 sequence is CASRRKVSDNEQFF. For the CDR3, the DNA is TGCGCCAGCCGGAGGAAGGTTTCGGACAATGAGCAGTTCTTC.

The chain links TRBV5-1 to TRBJ1-5; D unclear. This CDR3 region has 15 residues. The germline V gene encodes CDR1 SGHRS and CDR2 YFSETQ. Trimming stripped 4 bases from V and 0 bases from J, with 11 bases between. CDR3 coding DNA: TGCGCCAGCAGCCACCGTTGGAATAGCAATCAGCCCCAGCATTTT. This sequence encodes CASSHRWNSNQPQHF.

The V gene is TRBV9, the J gene TRBJ2-3, with 16 nucleotides matching TRBD2. The J segment lost 0 bases and the V segment lost 0 bases, leaving 4 bases of the junction unmatched. The V gene's germline CDR1 is SGDLS and CDR2 YYNGEE. This CDR3 has 19 residues. The CDR3 DNA reads TGTGCCAGCAGCGTAGGAGGGACTAGCGGGAGGGGTAGCACAGATACGCAGTATTTT. Residues: CASSVGGTSGRGSTDTQYF.

This clone was counted a single time. The rearrangement uses TRBV10-3 and TRBJ1-4; unclear D gene. V shed 8 bases and J shed 2 bases, with 9 bases lying between them. Germline lookup yields CDR1 ENHRY and CDR2 SYGVKD. The CDR3 totals 13 residues. The CDR3 bases are TGTGCCATCGGCGGGGTCACTAATGAAAAACTGTTTTTT. Translating it yields CAIGGVTNEKLFF.

The chain recombines TRBV9 with TRBJ2-7; D call uncertain. Between the trimmed V and J ends, which lost 0 bases and 3 bases, there was a span of 19 bases. This CDR3 has 17 residues. The V gene's germline CDR1 is SGDLS and CDR2 YYNGEE. CDR3 nucleotide sequence: TGTGCCAGCAGCGTAGTTCCCCGGGTTTATCCGTACTACGAGCAGTACTTC. Amino acids: CASSVVPRVYPYYEQYF.

This clone was found a few times. The V call is TRBV10-3, the J call TRBJ2-5; TRBD1 aligns across 7 bases. The CDR3 has 14 residues. The V segment lost 5 bases and the J segment 6 bases; nucleotides outside the gene matches: 9. Germline loops: CDR1 ENHRY, CDR2 SYGVKD. The CDR3, as DNA: TGTGCCATCAGTCAAGACAGGGATGGGCAGACCCAGTACTTC. Translation gives CAISQDRDGQTQYF.